Below, 18 T cell receptor beta chains from the same sample are listed, as sequenced in a study of T cell responses to AZD1222 COVID-19 vaccine. TCRdb's table, derived via immunoSEQ multiplex PCR, lists solely in-frame clones and lacks some. The sample has roughly 140,000 clones; roughly nine tenths are singletons. Sequencing used peripheral blood, obtained after recovery from COVID-19. These receptors were obtained from an adult who had recovered from COVID-19.

This clone was seen just once. V usage is TRBV5-8 and J usage is TRBJ1-2; 7 nucleotides align to TRBD1. The CDR3 is 15 amino acids. V was pared by 4 bases and J by 4 bases, with 10 bases of the junction left unmatched. Germline assignment: CDR1 SGHTS and CDR2 YDEGEE. The CDR3 here is CASSRRQGVAYGYTF. The CDR3 coding sequence is TGTGCCAGCAGCCGCCGACAGGGTGTGGCCTATGGCTACACCTTC.

This rearrangement joins TRBV9 to TRBJ1-1; 8 bases match TRBD1. The V and J ends lost 1 base and 4 bases, in that order; junction bases with no gene match: 12. CDR3 size: 17 residues. The germline CDR1 and CDR2 sequences are SGDLS and YYNGEE. This CDR3 is CASSVTGGIAWGTEAFF. DNA for the CDR3: TGTGCCAGCAGCGTAACAGGGGGTATCGCGTGGGGCACTGAAGCTTTCTTT.

The gene calls are TRBV7-2 and TRBJ1-2; D is unclear. Germline assignment: CDR1 SGHTA and CDR2 FQGNSA. The V end was cut by 0 bases, the J end by 4 bases, with 12 bases between. This CDR3 region has 15 residues. For the CDR3, the DNA is TGTGCCAGCAGCTTAGCGCGGGCTTCCGGCTATGGCTACACCTTC. Translating gives CASSLARASGYGYTF.

The V call is TRBV4-1, the J call TRBJ2-2; unclear D gene. From germline, CDR1 is MGHRA and CDR2 YSYEKL. Trimming left V 8 bases short and J 7 bases short, with 5 bases between. The CDR3 consists of 10 residues. The CDR3 bases are TGCGCCAGCGGAATCGGGGAGCTGTTTTTT. Its protein is CASGIGELFF.

This sequence joins TRBV12-3 or TRBV12-4 and TRBJ1-1, with 11 bases lining up with TRBD1. The length of the CDR3 is 13 residues. J was trimmed by 11 bases and V by 6 bases; bases with no gene match: 8. DNA for the CDR3: TGTGCCAGCAGACGTGGGACAGGGGGTAGGGCTTTCTTT. It encodes CASRRGTGGRAFF.

CDR3 residues: CASSSGDRGQTDTQYF. DNA for the CDR3: TGTGCCAGCAGTTCGGGGGACAGGGGGCAAACAGATACGCAGTATTTT. The chain employs TRBV25-1 and TRBJ2-3; 12 bases line up with TRBD1. This CDR3 has 16 amino acids. CDR1 and CDR2 from the germline V gene are MGHDK and SYGVNS. Trimming cost V 5 bases and J 3 bases; bases outside gene matches: 6.

V and J are TRBV7-9 and TRBJ2-1; 7 bases fit TRBD1. The germline CDR1 and CDR2 sequences are SEHNR and FQNEAQ (reference sequence). This CDR3 comprises 18 residues. The V segment lost 5 bases and the J segment 6 bases; nucleotides outside the gene matches: 19. The CDR3 protein is CASSRFLGQTGPLNEQFF. As DNA, the CDR3 is TGTGCCAGCAGCCGCTTTTTGGGACAGACAGGGCCCCTCAATGAGCAGTTCTTC. Supplemented by reference TRBV7-9 and TRBJ2-1, the full variable domain reads DTGVSQNPRHKITKRGQNVTFRCDPISEHNRLYWYRQTLGQGPEFLTYFQNEAQLEKSRLLSDRFSAERPKGSFSTLEIQRTEQGDSAMYLCASSRFLGQTGPLNEQFFGPGTRLTVL.

The chain is built from TRBV7-9 and TRBJ2-5, with 11 positions matching TRBD1. This CDR3 has 16 amino acids. Germline V CDR1 and CDR2: SEHNR, FQNEAQ (reference sequence). J gave up 2 bases and V 5 bases, and 7 bases lay outside the gene matches. The CDR3: CASSPTGDRGQETQYF. Here the CDR3 DNA reads TGTGCCAGCAGCCCCACCGGGGACAGGGGGCAAGAGACCCAGTACTTC. The variable domain in full, with the rest retrieved from reference TRBV7-9 and TRBJ2-5, is DTGVSQNPRHKITKRGQNVTFRCDPISEHNRLYWYRQTLGQGPEFLTYFQNEAQLEKSRLLSDRFSAERPKGSFSTLEIQRTEQGDSAMYLCASSPTGDRGQETQYFGPGTRLLVL.

A few counts support this clone. The gene calls are TRBV12-3 or TRBV12-4 and TRBJ1-4; D ambiguous. The CDR3 contains 13 residues. The V end was cut by 6 bases, the J end by 9 bases, with 14 bases between. The CDR3 DNA is TGTGCCAGCAGCCCTGGAGCCTCCCAAAAACTGTTTTTT. Amino acids: CASSPGASQKLFF.

The chain carries TRBV13 and TRBJ2-7; D might be TRBD2 (6 bases). This CDR3 is 13 amino acids long. The V gene lost 5 bases and the J gene lost 3 bases, with 11 bases spanning the gap. Germline V gene data show CDR1 as PRHDT and CDR2 as FYEKMQ (reference sequence). CDR3 sequence reads: CASSSVADYEQYF. In DNA form, the CDR3 reads TGTGCCAGCAGCAGTGTAGCGGACTACGAGCAGTACTTC.

The rearrangement uses TRBV2 and TRBJ2-7, with TRBD2 matching 10 bases. V gave up 6 bases and J gave up 2 bases; unmatched junction bases: 7. The CDR3 totals 15 residues. From germline, CDR1 is SNHLY and CDR2 FYNNEI. CDR3 coding DNA: TGTGCCAGCAGAGGGGGACTAGCGTATACCTACGAGCAGTACTTC. This gives the protein CASRGGLAYTYEQYF.

The chain recombines TRBV6-6 with TRBJ2-1; TRBD1 aligns across 7 bases. Germline trimming cut 8 bases from V and 6 bases from J; bases unmatched to any gene: 13. Germline V gene data show CDR1 as MNHNY and CDR2 as SVGAGI (reference sequence). The CDR3 has 15 residues. The CDR3 coding sequence is TGTGCCAGCTCTCTGGGGGCAGGGGGAAGCAATGAGCAGTTCTTC. Encoded protein: CASSLGAGGSNEQFF.

This clone was detected only a few times. The chain employs TRBV6-1 and TRBJ2-7; 9 positions agree with TRBD1. Germline CDR1 MNHNS, CDR2 SASEGT. CDR3 length equals 14 residues. Trimming cost V 3 bases and J 5 bases; bases outside gene matches: 5. CDR3: CASSDGTGLNEQYF. DNA for the CDR3: TGTGCCAGCAGTGATGGGACAGGGCTGAACGAGCAGTACTTC.

V usage is TRBV5-1 and J usage is TRBJ2-3; TRBD2 might be the D (5 bases). The length of the CDR3 is 14 residues. In germline, CDR1 is SGHRS, CDR2 YFSETQ. V lost 4 bases and J 1 base, leaving 10 bases between the germline ends. The CDR3 region has the DNA TGCGCCAGCAGCCCCCAGCGGCGCACAGATACGCAGTATTTT. This encodes CASSPQRRTDTQYF.

In this sample, this clone turned up a few times. This chain links TRBV27 with TRBJ1-5; no clear D. Trimming left V 5 bases short and J 1 base short, with 9 bases between. The V gene's germline CDR1 is MNHEY and CDR2 SMNVEV (reference sequence). The CDR3 sequence is 14 residues long. The CDR3 sequence is CASSPTDSNQPQHF. The CDR3 DNA is TGTGCCAGCAGTCCAACGGACAGCAATCAGCCCCAGCATTTT.

This chain links TRBV28 with TRBJ2-3; 7 bases agree with TRBD2. Germline V gene sequence: CDR1 MDHEN, CDR2 SYDVKM. The V gene end was trimmed by 3 bases and the J gene end by 0 bases; junction bases not matched to a gene: 6. CDR3 length: 16 amino acids. The CDR3 is CASSFDGRSSTDTQYF. CDR3 DNA: TGTGCCAGCAGTTTTGACGGGAGGTCTAGCACAGATACGCAGTATTTT.

The sample holds one count of this clone. The rearrangement joins TRBV18 to TRBJ2-5; D is undetermined. The V end lost 2 bases, the J end lost 5 bases, and 12 bases lay between the germline ends. The germline V gene encodes CDR1 KGHSH and CDR2 LQKENI. This CDR3 contains 14 residues. CDR3 coding DNA: TGTGCCAGCTCACCATTCCGGTTCGGGGAGACCCAGTACTTC. Translating gives CASSPFRFGETQYF.

The genes are TRBV18 and TRBJ2-7, with D possibly called TRBD1 or TRBD2 (5 bases each). This CDR3 is 14 amino acids long. Germline CDR1 is KGHSH and CDR2 is LQKENI. V was pared by 6 bases and J by 2 bases, with 14 bases between. Written as DNA, the CDR3 is TGTGCCAGCTCGCCCGTGGGGGATGCCTACGAGCAGTACTTC. It translates to CASSPVGDAYEQYF.